This entry describes one TCR beta chain. The sample is drawn from a study of PD-L1 blockade in urothelial cancer. Generated by immunoSEQ multiplex PCR, the TCRdb table keeps only in-frame clones and is missing some. The table lists about 72,000 clones, approximately 84% of them singletons, with 15% in the top ten. Time point specified: pretreatment peripheral blood. CDR3 length: 13 amino acids. Per germline, CDR1 MGHDK and CDR2 SYGVNS. V was clipped by 5 bases and J by 4 bases, with 9 bases between them. The sequenced sample was PBMCs, obtained around atezolizumab (anti-PD-L1) treatment. J is TRBJ1-5 and V is TRBV25-1; no clear D gene. The receptor's source is a man between 60 and 75 years old with urothelial cancer. The CDR3 region is CASSPEGNQPQHF. CDR3 DNA: TGTGCCAGCAGTCCAGAGGGAAATCAGCCCCAGCATTTT.